This TCR beta chain emerged from a study of blood T cells in healthy people across ages (dated by TCRdb to between 2014 and 2016). For the wider study: In model experiments, roughly one uniquely barcoded TCR beta cDNA molecule per two T cells was captured by template switching. Using deep sequencing normalized with unique cDNA molecular identifiers, the study measured how TCR beta repertoire diversity changes with age. The donors were divided into four age groups: young (average around 15 years), middle-aged (almost 40), aged (around 59) and long-lived (roughly 82). To avoid experimental bias, donors of different ages were distributed randomly across sequencing lanes. Using the same blood draw, the study looked at two additional independent replicas of 1 million unique cDNA reads for two donors, one aged 18 to 30 and the other aged 80 or older. The paper as a whole reports these results and caveats: Donor CMV infection status was unknown, potentially confounding age-related changes in expanded clonotypes. Compared with the aged group, more naive CD4+ T cells, fewer expanded clones and increased TCR diversity were shown by the long-lived group, suggesting age selection. Estimates of total diversity from one million sequenced T cells were regarded as lower bounds and underestimates. Because profiling used bulk unsorted PBMCs, naive and antigen-experienced compartments could not be compared conclusively. Observed TCR beta diversity per million T cells fell roughly linearly with age, and a significant reduction was already apparent by age roughly 40. The percentage of naive T cells measured by flow cytometry correlated strongly with observed TCR beta diversity.

Reading the germline V gene gives CDR1 SQVTM and CDR2 ANQGSEA. Inclusive of the bounding cysteine and phenylalanine, the CDR3 is 12 residues long. Only the CDR3 part of the read is kept: 36 bases, read in frame from the first base. The V and J ends are trimmed by 4 bases and 0 bases, leaving 6 bases between them. Library construction relied on 5' RACE. Sequenced on an Illumina HiSeq 2500. The second PCR ran for roughly 7 to 12 cycles and used a J-beta primer mix along with a sample-barcoded 5' primer. Each TCR beta cDNA molecule received a unique molecular identifier from a template-switch 5' adaptor carrying 12 random nucleotides. Each sample yielded at least 2.5 million CDR3-containing paired-end reads. All of the RNA was converted into first-strand cDNA using the Mint cDNA synthesis kit, with a TRBC-specific oligonucleotide serving as the primer. Following uracil-DNA glycosylase treatment, a first 18-cycle PCR with universal primers M1SS and BC2_uni_R was performed on all cDNA. For the original study's pipeline: For normalization, 1 million high-quality reads were randomly selected from each sample, with every read carrying a distinct molecular identifier. Instead of being binned into consensus sequences, reads that shared molecular identifiers were thrown out. CDR3 identification, clonotype clustering and error correction used MiTCR with a Q25 quality threshold and the strictest error-elimination algorithm. A nonparametric unseen species model with Euler transformation was used to estimate a lower bound on total TCR beta diversity. Using fastp at Q25 and MiXCR, TCRdb reprocessed the public reads and kept productive beta chains. Rows with one shared CDR3 protein collapse into an entry with the most common genes and DNA. The V and J calls follow TCRdb's processing rather than the paper's. This sample gives 1.5 million to 2 million distinct CDR3 sequences in total; almost 35% of them show up just once. The ten largest clonotypes hold about 11% of the sample.

This clonotype was counted ten times or more. Its antigen is not yet known. Per-base qualities were not stored, and no clone one base away is much larger. The roughly 39 donors, aged about 6 to 95 years, were systemically healthy Caucasian individuals from Russia. Ten milliliters of peripheral blood were collected from each donor into EDTA-treated Vacutainer tubes. Ficoll-Paque density-gradient centrifugation was used to isolate PBMCs, with at least 6.5 million per sample. Trizol reagent was used to extract total RNA from the PBMCs, yielding at least 6 micrograms per sample. For every donor, flow cytometry on a PBMC aliquot measured the percentage of naive CD45RAhigh/CD27high T cells.

In this chain, TRBV29-1 is recombined with TRBJ2-5, with no reliable assignment of the D segment. The receptor was derived from a young woman in good health. The sequenced sample consisted of blood. The DNA reads TGCAGCGTTGGGAATTACCAAGAGACCCAGTACTTC. This yields the protein CSVGNYQETQYF. Joined to the reference TRBV29-1 and TRBJ2-5 proteins, this CDR3 gives the full variable domain: SAVISQKPSRDICQRGTSLTIQCQVDSQVTMMFWYRQQPGQSLTLIATANQGSEATYESGFVIDKFPISRPNLTFSTLTVSNMSPEDSSIYLCSVGNYQETQYFGPGTRLLVL.